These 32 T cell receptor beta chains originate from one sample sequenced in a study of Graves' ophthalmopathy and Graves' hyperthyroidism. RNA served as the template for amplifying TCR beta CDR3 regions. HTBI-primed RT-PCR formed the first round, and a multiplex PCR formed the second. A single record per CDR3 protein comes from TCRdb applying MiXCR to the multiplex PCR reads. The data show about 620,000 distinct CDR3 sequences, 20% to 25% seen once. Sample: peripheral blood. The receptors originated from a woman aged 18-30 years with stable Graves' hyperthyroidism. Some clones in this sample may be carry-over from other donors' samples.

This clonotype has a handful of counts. CDR3: CASSFGGSRDTEAFF. The CDR3 DNA reads TGTGCCAGCAGCTTCGGGGGAAGTCGGGACACTGAAGCTTTCTTT. This rearrangement joins TRBV7-9 to TRBJ1-1; tentatively, D is TRBD1 (5 bases). The CDR3 has 15 amino acids. From germline, CDR1 is SEHNR and CDR2 FQNEAQ (reference sequence). The V gene lost 3 bases and the J gene lost 3 bases, with 14 bases spanning the gap.

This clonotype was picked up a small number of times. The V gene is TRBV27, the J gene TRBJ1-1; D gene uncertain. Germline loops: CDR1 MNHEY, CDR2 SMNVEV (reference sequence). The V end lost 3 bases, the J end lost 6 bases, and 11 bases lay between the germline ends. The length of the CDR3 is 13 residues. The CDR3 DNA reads TGTGCCAGCAGTTTGGGCCCGGGATCTGAAGCTTTCTTT. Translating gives CASSLGPGSEAFF.

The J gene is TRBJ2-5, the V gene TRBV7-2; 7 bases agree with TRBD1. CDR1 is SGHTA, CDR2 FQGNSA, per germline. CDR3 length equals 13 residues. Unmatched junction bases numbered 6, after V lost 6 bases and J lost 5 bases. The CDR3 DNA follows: TGTGCCAGCAGACCCACAGGGGCGGAGACCCAGTACTTC. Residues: CASRPTGAETQYF.

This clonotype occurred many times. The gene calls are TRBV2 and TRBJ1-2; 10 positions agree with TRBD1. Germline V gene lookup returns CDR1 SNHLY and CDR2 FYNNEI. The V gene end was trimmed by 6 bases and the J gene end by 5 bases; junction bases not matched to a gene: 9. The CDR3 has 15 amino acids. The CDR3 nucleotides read TGTGCCAGCAGGGATCAGACAGGGGGCAGTTATGGCTACACCTTC. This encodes CASRDQTGGSYGYTF.

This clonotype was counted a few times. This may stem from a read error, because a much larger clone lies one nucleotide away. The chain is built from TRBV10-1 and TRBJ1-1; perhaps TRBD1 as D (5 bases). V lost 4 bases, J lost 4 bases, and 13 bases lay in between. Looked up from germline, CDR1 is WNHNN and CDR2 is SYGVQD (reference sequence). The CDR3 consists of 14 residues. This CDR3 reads CASSANRKGTEAFF. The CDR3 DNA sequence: TGCGCCAGCAGTGCAAACAGGAAGGGCACTGAAGCTTTCTTT.

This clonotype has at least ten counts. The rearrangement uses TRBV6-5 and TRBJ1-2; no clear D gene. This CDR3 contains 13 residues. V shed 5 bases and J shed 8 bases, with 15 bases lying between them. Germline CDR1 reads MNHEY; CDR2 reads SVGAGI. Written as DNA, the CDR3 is TGTGCCAGCAGTCTACAGAGGGATAGAGGCTACACCTTC. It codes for CASSLQRDRGYTF.

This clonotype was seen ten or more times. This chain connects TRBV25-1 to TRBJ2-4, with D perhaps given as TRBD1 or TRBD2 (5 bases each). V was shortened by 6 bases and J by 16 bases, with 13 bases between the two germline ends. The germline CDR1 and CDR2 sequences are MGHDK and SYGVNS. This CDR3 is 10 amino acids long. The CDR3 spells CASSPGRSYF. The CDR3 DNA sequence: TGTGCCAGCAGCCCGGGACGCTCCTACTTC.

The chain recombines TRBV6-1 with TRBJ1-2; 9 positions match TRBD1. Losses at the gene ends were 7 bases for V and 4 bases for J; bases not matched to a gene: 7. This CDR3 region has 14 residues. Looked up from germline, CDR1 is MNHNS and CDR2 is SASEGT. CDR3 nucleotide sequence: TGTGCCAGCAATCCACAGGGGGCTGGCTATGGCTACACCTTC. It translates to CASNPQGAGYGYTF.

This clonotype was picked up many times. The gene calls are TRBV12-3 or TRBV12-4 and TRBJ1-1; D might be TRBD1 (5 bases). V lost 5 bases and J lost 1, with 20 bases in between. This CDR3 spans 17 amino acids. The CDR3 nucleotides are TGTGCCAGCAGTAATAGACCGGGGTATGGGGGGAACACTGAAGCTTTCTTT. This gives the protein CASSNRPGYGGNTEAFF.

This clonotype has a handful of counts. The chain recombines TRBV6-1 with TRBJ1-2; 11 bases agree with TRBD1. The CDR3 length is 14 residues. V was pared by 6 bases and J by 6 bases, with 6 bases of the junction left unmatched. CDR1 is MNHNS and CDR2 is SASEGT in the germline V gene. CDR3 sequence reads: CASRWTGGNHGYTF. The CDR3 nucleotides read TGTGCCAGCAGATGGACAGGGGGCAACCATGGCTACACCTTC.

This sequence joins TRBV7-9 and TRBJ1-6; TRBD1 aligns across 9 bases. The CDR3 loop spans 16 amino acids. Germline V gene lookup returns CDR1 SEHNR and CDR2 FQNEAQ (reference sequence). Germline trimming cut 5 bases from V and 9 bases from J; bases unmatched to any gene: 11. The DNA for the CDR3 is TGTGCCAGCAGCCACGGGGACAGGGTTTTTGGTTCACCCCTCCACTTT. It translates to CASSHGDRVFGSPLHF.

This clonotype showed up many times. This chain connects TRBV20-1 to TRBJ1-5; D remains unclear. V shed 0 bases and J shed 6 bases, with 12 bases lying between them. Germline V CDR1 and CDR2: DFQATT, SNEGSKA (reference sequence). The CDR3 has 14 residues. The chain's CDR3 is CSAREVAVGQPQHF. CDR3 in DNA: TGCAGTGCTAGAGAGGTTGCGGTAGGTCAGCCCCAGCATTTT.

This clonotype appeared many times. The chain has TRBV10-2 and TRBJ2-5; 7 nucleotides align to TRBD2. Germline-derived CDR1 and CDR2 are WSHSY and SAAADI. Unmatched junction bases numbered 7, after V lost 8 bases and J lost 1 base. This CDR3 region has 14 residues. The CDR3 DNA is TGCGCCAGCGGAGTACTAGCGTCCCAAGAGACCCAGTACTTC. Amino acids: CASGVLASQETQYF.

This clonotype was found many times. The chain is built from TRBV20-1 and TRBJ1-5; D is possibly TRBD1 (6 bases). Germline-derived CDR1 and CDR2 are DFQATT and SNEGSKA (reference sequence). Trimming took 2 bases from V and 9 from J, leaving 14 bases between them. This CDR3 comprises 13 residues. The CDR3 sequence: CSARSGLGGPQHF. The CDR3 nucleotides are TGCAGTGCTAGATCAGGGCTAGGGGGGCCCCAGCATTTT.

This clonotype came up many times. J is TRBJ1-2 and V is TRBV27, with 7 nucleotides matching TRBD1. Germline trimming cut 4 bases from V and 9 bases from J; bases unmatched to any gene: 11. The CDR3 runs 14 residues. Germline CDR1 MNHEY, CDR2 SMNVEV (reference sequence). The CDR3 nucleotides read TGTGCCAGCAGTTCAACCGGGACAGCAATGCGCTACACCTTC. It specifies CASSSTGTAMRYTF.

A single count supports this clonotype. CDR3 region: CASSIRDRVSGNTIYF. DNA for the CDR3: TGTGCCAGCAGCATCCGGGACAGGGTGTCTGGAAACACCATATATTTT. This sequence joins TRBV7-8 and TRBJ1-3, with 9 bases matching TRBD1. Germline CDR1 SGHVS, CDR2 FQNEAQ. The CDR3 consists of 16 residues. Germline trimming cut 5 bases from V and 1 base from J; bases unmatched to any gene: 6.

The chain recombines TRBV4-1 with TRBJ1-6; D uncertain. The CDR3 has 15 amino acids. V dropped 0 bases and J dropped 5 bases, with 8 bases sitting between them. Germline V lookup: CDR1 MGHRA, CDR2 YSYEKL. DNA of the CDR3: TGCGCCAGCAGCCAAGAGACCGGAGATAATTCACCCCTCCACTTT. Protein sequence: CASSQETGDNSPLHF.

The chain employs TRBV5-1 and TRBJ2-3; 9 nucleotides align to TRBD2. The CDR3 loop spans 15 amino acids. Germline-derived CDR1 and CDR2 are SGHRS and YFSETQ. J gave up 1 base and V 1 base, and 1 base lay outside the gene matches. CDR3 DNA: TGCGCCAGCAGCTTGTCTAGCGGGGGCACAGATACGCAGTATTTT. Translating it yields CASSLSSGGTDTQYF.

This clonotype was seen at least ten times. CDR3: CATSQSPSSYEQYF. CDR3 in DNA: TGTGCCACCTCCCAGTCCCCGTCCTCCTACGAGCAGTACTTC. The chain carries TRBV28 and TRBJ2-7; D uncertain. Trimming stripped 10 bases from V and 0 bases from J, with 16 bases between. Germline V gene sequence: CDR1 MDHEN, CDR2 SYDVKM. This CDR3 contains 14 residues.

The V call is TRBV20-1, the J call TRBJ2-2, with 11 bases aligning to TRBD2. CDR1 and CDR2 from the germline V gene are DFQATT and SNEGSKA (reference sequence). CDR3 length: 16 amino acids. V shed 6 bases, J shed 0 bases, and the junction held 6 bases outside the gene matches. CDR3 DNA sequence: TGCAGTGCGCACAATAGCGGGGGGGCGAACACCGGGGAGCTGTTTTTT. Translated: CSAHNSGGANTGELFF.

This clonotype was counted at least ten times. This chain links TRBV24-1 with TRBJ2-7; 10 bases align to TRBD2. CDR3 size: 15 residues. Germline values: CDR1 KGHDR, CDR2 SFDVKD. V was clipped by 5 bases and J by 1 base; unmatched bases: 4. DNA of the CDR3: TGTGCCACCAGTGCCCCTAGCGGGGGTTCCTACGAGCAGTACTTC. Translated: CATSAPSGGSYEQYF.

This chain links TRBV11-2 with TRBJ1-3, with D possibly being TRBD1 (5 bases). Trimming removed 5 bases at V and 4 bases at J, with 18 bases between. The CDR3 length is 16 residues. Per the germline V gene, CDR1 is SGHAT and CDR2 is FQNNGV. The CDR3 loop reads CASSLNRTTPGNTIYF. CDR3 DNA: TGTGCCAGCAGCCTAAACCGGACAACGCCGGGAAACACCATATATTTT.

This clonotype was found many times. The CDR3 sequence is CASSPLDGQETQYF. As DNA, the CDR3 is TGCGCCAGCAGCCCCCTCGACGGGCAAGAGACCCAGTACTTC. The chain carries TRBV4-1 and TRBJ2-5; D is unresolved. Trimming took off 4 bases at V and 2 bases at J, with 11 bases between the two ends. The V gene's germline CDR1 is MGHRA and CDR2 YSYEKL. The CDR3 has 14 amino acids.

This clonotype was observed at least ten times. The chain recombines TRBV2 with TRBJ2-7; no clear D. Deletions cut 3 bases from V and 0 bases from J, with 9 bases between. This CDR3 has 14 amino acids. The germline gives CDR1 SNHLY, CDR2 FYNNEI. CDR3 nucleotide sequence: TGTGCCAGCAGTGACGGCGGCAACTCCTACGAGCAGTACTTC. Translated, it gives CASSDGGNSYEQYF.

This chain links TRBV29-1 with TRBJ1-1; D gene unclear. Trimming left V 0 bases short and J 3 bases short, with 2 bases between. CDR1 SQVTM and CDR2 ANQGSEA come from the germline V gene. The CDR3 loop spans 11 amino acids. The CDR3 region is CSVEDYTEAFF. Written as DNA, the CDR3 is TGCAGCGTTGAAGACTACACTGAAGCTTTCTTT.

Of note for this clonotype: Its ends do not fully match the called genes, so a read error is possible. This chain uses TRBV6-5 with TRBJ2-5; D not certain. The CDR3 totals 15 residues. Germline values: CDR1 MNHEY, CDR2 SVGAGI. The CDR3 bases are TGTGCCAGCAGTGACTCCGCCCAGTACCAAGAGACCCAGTACTTC. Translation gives CASSDSAQYQETQYF.

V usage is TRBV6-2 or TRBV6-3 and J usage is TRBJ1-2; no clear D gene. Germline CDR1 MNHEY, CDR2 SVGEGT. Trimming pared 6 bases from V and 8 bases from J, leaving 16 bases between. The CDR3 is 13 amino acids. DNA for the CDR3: TGTGCCAGCAGGGCGGCGGCCTCGCCGGGCTACACCTTC. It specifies CASRAAASPGYTF.

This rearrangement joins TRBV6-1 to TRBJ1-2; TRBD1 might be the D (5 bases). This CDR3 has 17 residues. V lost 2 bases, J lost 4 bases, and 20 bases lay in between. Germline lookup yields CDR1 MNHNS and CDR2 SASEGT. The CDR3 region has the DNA TGTGCCAGCAGTGAAAGGCCGTCGTACAGGCGGAGCTATGGCTACACCTTC. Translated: CASSERPSYRRSYGYTF.

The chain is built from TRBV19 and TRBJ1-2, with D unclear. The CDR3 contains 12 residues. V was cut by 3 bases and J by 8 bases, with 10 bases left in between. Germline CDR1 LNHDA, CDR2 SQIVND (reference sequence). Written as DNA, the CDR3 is TGTGCCAGTAGTATGGTGGTTGGCGGCTACACCTTC. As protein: CASSMVVGGYTF.

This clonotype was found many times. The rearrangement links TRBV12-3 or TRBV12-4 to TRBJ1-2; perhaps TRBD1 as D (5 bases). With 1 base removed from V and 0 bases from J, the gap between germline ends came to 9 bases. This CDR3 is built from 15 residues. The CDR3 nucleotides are TGTGCCAGCAGTTTAGAGGGGAGATCTAACTATGGCTACACCTTC. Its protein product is CASSLEGRSNYGYTF.

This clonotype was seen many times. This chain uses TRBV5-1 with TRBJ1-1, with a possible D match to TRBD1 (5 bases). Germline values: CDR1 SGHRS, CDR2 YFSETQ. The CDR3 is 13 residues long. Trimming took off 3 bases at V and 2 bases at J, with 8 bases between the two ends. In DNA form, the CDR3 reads TGCGCCAGCAGCTCACAGGATAACACTGAAGCTTTCTTT. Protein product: CASSSQDNTEAFF.

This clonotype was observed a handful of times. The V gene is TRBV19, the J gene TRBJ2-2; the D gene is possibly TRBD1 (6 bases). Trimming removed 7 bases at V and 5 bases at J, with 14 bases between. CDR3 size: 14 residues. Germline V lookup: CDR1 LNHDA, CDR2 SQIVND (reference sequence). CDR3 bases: TGTGCCAGTACCGCCAGGGGTAGGACCGGGGAGCTGTTTTTT. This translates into CASTARGRTGELFF.